The 25 T cell receptor beta chains given below trace back to one sample, sequenced in a study of T-cell memory formation after mild COVID-19. TCRdb itself ran the 5' RACE reads through MiXCR, one entry per CDR3 protein. The table lists about 610,000 distinct CDR3 sequences, about 18% of them singletons, with about 8.6% in the top ten. The sequenced sample was PBMCs or a T cell subset sorted from them (not recorded which). The receptor set was obtained from an adult woman who had mild COVID-19 (a few samples of this study predate the infection). Cell type and time point are not known.

The CDR3 DNA reads TGTGCCAGCAGTTTGCACAGTGGTAACACTGAAGCTTTCTTT. Translated: CASSLHSGNTEAFF. The chain combines TRBV12-3 or TRBV12-4 with TRBJ1-1; D ambiguous. This CDR3 contains 14 residues. V was cut by 3 bases and J by 2 bases, with 10 bases left in between.

This clonotype has a handful of counts. The chain is built from TRBV19 and TRBJ2-7; a weak D match, TRBD2 (6 bases). The CDR3 runs to 16 residues. V was shortened by 0 bases and J by 3 bases, with 15 bases between the two germline ends. Germline CDR1 and CDR2: LNHDA and SQIVND (reference sequence). The CDR3, as DNA: TGTGCCAGTAGTATAGATCAGACCGGGACTCTCTACGAGCAGTACTTC. Encoded protein: CASSIDQTGTLYEQYF.

The rearrangement uses TRBV6-1 and TRBJ1-5; no reliable D call. The germline CDR1 and CDR2 sequences are MNHNS and SASEGT. The V and J ends lost 0 bases and 0 bases respectively, with 6 bases between them. The CDR3 extends over 15 amino acids. CDR3 sequence reads: CASSEARYSNQPQHF. The CDR3 bases are TGTGCCAGCAGTGAAGCAAGATATAGCAATCAGCCCCAGCATTTT.

V is TRBV19 and J is TRBJ2-7; D gene ambiguous. V lost 5 bases to trimming and J lost 0 bases, with 11 bases between them. Germline V gene data show CDR1 as LNHDA and CDR2 as SQIVND (reference sequence). The CDR3 runs 14 residues. The CDR3 sequence is CASSPQVSSYEQYF. The CDR3 DNA reads TGTGCCAGTAGTCCCCAAGTGAGCTCCTACGAGCAGTACTTC.

The chain employs TRBV4-1 and TRBJ2-1; the D gene is possibly TRBD1 (6 bases). This CDR3 is 16 amino acids long. V was trimmed by 1 base and J by 3 bases, leaving 13 bases between them. Germline loops: CDR1 MGHRA, CDR2 YSYEKL. The CDR3 reads CASSQVYRDGYNEQFF. CDR3 coding DNA: TGCGCCAGCAGCCAAGTTTACAGGGATGGCTACAATGAGCAGTTCTTC.

The chain's CDR3 is CASSLVELYGYTF. For the CDR3, the DNA is TGTGCCAGCAGCTTGGTAGAACTGTATGGCTACACCTTC. This chain uses TRBV5-6 with TRBJ1-2; D ambiguous. Germline-derived CDR1 and CDR2 are SGHDT and YYEEEE. The CDR3 has 13 residues. V was pared by 0 bases and J by 5 bases, with 8 bases between.

This clonotype has just a few counts. This rearrangement joins TRBV12-3 or TRBV12-4 to TRBJ1-2; TRBD1 aligns across 12 bases. CDR3 length: 17 amino acids. V shed 6 bases and J 4 bases; nucleotides not matched to a gene: 12. CDR3 amino acids: CASSRPGQGANSYGYTF. The CDR3 DNA sequence: TGTGCCAGCAGCCGACCGGGACAGGGGGCTAATTCCTATGGCTACACCTTC.

The chain couples TRBV10-3 to TRBJ2-1, with 7 bases matching TRBD2. V dropped 7 bases and J dropped 0; count of bases not matched to a gene: 3. The CDR3 sequence is 14 residues long. Germline CDR1 ENHRY, CDR2 SYGVKD. The CDR3 DNA follows: TGTGCCATCATGGGGACTACCTCCTACAATGAGCAGTTCTTC. Encoded protein: CAIMGTTSYNEQFF.

This clonotype has at least ten counts. The rearrangement joins TRBV7-9 to TRBJ2-5; unclear D gene. The V gene lost 1 base and the J gene lost 5 bases, with 14 bases spanning the gap. CDR3 length equals 15 residues. Germline V gene lookup returns CDR1 SEHNR and CDR2 FQNEAQ (reference sequence). This CDR3 is CASSLGLQTLETQYF. CDR3 in DNA: TGTGCCAGCAGCTTAGGTCTGCAAACCCTGGAGACCCAGTACTTC. Based on the CDR3 plus reference TRBV7-9 and TRBJ2-5, the full variable domain is DTGVSQNPRHKITKRGQNVTFRCDPISEHNRLYWYRQTLGQGPEFLTYFQNEAQLEKSRLLSDRFSAERPKGSFSTLEIQRTEQGDSAMYLCASSLGLQTLETQYFGPGTRLLVL.

The sample holds many counts of this clonotype. This chain links TRBV12-3 or TRBV12-4 with TRBJ2-5, with 9 bases aligning to TRBD2. The CDR3 contains 17 residues. The junction had 11 bases not matched to a gene; V was cut back by 6 bases and J by 0 bases. In DNA form, the CDR3 reads TGTGCCAGCAGCCCCGGGAGGGCTAGCGGGAACCAAGAGACCCAGTACTTC. Amino acid sequence: CASSPGRASGNQETQYF.

The V call is TRBV20-1, the J call TRBJ2-1, with 7 bases fitting TRBD2. V dropped 2 bases and J dropped 3; count of bases not matched to a gene: 7. This CDR3 is built from 15 residues. CDR1 and CDR2 (germline): DFQATT, SNEGSKA (reference sequence). The CDR3 DNA reads as TGCAGTGCTAGACGAACTAGCGTCCGCTACAATGAGCAGTTCTTC. Protein product: CSARRTSVRYNEQFF.

For this clonotype: One end of the junction is discordant with germline, which a read error may explain. The V and J genes are TRBV2 and TRBJ1-5; unclear D gene. CDR3 length equals 12 residues. CDR1 is SNHLY, CDR2 FYNNEI, per germline. CDR3 bases: TGTGCCAGCAGTGAGGGCCCGGACCCGATTAATTTT. Its translation is CASSEGPDPINF.

The table lists this clonotype with many counts. V usage is TRBV18 and J usage is TRBJ2-7; 12 bases agree with TRBD2. Germline V gene lookup returns CDR1 KGHSH and CDR2 LQKENI. V lost 6 bases, J lost 2 bases, and 8 bases stayed unmatched. The CDR3 is 16 amino acids. CDR3 sequence reads: CASSRRTSGETYEQYF. CDR3 DNA: TGTGCCAGCTCGCGTCGGACTAGCGGGGAGACCTACGAGCAGTACTTC.

The table lists this clonotype with a few counts. This sequence joins TRBV20-1 and TRBJ2-7; 9 bases match TRBD2. V shed 5 bases, J shed 2 bases, and the junction held 10 bases outside the gene matches. The CDR3 covers 15 residues. Germline CDR1 is DFQATT and CDR2 is SNEGSKA (reference sequence). CDR3 loop: CSALPRAGGAYEQYF. The CDR3 nucleotides read TGCAGTGCTTTACCGCGAGCGGGAGGTGCCTACGAGCAGTACTTC.

The rearrangement uses TRBV7-2 and TRBJ2-7, with 8 bases aligning to TRBD1. The CDR3 totals 14 residues. Trimming at V came to 6 bases and at J to 2 bases, leaving 6 bases not matched to a gene. From germline, CDR1 is SGHTA and CDR2 FQGNSA. The CDR3 here is CASRPLTGAYEQYF. In nucleotides, the CDR3 is TGTGCCAGCAGACCCTTGACAGGGGCCTACGAGCAGTACTTC.

This chain links TRBV19 with TRBJ1-2; 10 bases match TRBD1. The trim removed 9 bases at V and 7 bases at J, leaving 11 bases unmatched. Germline assignment: CDR1 LNHDA and CDR2 SQIVND (reference sequence). The CDR3 covers 14 residues. This CDR3 reads CASTNRRTGGGYTF. CDR3 DNA sequence: TGTGCCAGCACCAACCGACGGACAGGGGGTGGCTACACCTTC.

Ten or more counts support this clonotype. The rearrangement uses TRBV5-6 and TRBJ2-1, with a tentative D call TRBD2 (5 bases). Trimming removed 0 bases at V and 9 bases at J, with 13 bases between. This CDR3 has 14 amino acids. From germline, CDR1 is SGHDT and CDR2 YYEEEE. The DNA for the CDR3 is TGTGCCAGCAGCTTGGCATTGGAGGCCGTTGAGCAGTTCTTC. The encoded protein is CASSLALEAVEQFF.

This clonotype was seen many times. This chain connects TRBV29-1 to TRBJ2-2; D remains ambiguous. The length of the CDR3 is 13 residues. Germline loops: CDR1 SQVTM, CDR2 ANQGSEA. Between the trimmed V and J ends, which lost 1 base and 1 base, there was a span of 4 bases. In DNA form, the CDR3 reads TGCAGCGTTGAAGCTCAGAACACCGGGGAGCTGTTTTTT. Translating gives CSVEAQNTGELFF.

The chain carries TRBV4-2 and TRBJ2-5; TRBD2 agrees at 12 bases. This CDR3 contains 17 residues. J was trimmed by 5 bases and V by 2 bases; bases with no gene match: 9. The V gene's germline CDR1 is LGHNA and CDR2 YNFKEQ. The CDR3, as DNA: TGTGCCAGCAGCCAACCTAGCGGGGGGGCGTTAGGCGAGACCCAGTACTTC. It is translated as CASSQPSGGALGETQYF.

Only a few counts were recorded for this clonotype. The genes are TRBV24-1 and TRBJ2-7, with a tentative D call TRBD1 (6 bases). The germline CDR1 and CDR2 sequences are KGHDR and SFDVKD. The V and J ends lost 4 bases and 3 bases respectively, with 12 bases between them. CDR3 length: 14 residues. The CDR3 loop reads CATSENTGNYEQYF. CDR3 bases: TGTGCCACCAGTGAAAACACAGGGAACTACGAGCAGTACTTC.

In its sample, this clonotype was seen a few times. The chain is built from TRBV4-2 and TRBJ1-2; D gene ambiguous. Trimming shortened V by 1 base and J by 2 bases, and 8 bases separated the two germline ends. CDR1 is LGHNA and CDR2 is YNFKEQ in the germline V gene. The CDR3 sequence is 14 residues long. The CDR3 region has the DNA TGTGCCAGCAGCCAAGCGGCCGGGAACTATGGCTACACCTTC. Its protein is CASSQAAGNYGYTF.

In its sample, this clonotype was seen a few times. This rearrangement joins TRBV6-5 to TRBJ1-2, with D unclear. The CDR3 extends over 14 amino acids. Germline-derived CDR1 and CDR2 are MNHEY and SVGAGI. The germline V and J ends were trimmed by 2 bases and 1 base, with 8 bases remaining between them. The chain's CDR3 is CASSYIGINYGYTF. The CDR3 DNA follows: TGTGCCAGCAGTTACATTGGGATTAACTATGGCTACACCTTC.

Ten or more counts support this clonotype. The chain is built from TRBV7-3 and TRBJ1-2; the match to TRBD1 covers 9 bases. Trimming took 2 bases from V and 7 from J; bases not matched to a gene: 8. The germline V gene has CDR1 SGHTA and CDR2 FQGTGA. CDR3 length: 15 amino acids. CDR3 nucleotide sequence: TGTGCCAGCAGCTTAGGGACAGGGATCGTGGGTGGCTACACCTTC. Its protein is CASSLGTGIVGGYTF.

The chain is built from TRBV29-1 and TRBJ2-1, with 7 bases identical to TRBD2. Looked up from germline, CDR1 is SQVTM and CDR2 is ANQGSEA. After removal of 3 bases from V and 7 bases from J, the junction contained 15 bases not matched to a gene. This CDR3 is built from 16 residues. The CDR3 reads CSVDGSPGGFRNEQFF. In nucleotides, the CDR3 is TGCAGCGTTGACGGAAGTCCGGGAGGATTTCGGAATGAGCAGTTCTTC.

This chain uses TRBV20-1 with TRBJ2-2, with 7 nucleotides matching TRBD2. V was pared by 5 bases and J by 1 base, with 4 bases of the junction left unmatched. The germline V gene encodes CDR1 DFQATT and CDR2 SNEGSKA (reference sequence). The length of the CDR3 is 14 residues. The CDR3 region has the DNA TGCAGTGCTGCAAGCGGGATGAACACCGGGGAGCTGTTTTTT. Amino acids: CSAASGMNTGELFF.